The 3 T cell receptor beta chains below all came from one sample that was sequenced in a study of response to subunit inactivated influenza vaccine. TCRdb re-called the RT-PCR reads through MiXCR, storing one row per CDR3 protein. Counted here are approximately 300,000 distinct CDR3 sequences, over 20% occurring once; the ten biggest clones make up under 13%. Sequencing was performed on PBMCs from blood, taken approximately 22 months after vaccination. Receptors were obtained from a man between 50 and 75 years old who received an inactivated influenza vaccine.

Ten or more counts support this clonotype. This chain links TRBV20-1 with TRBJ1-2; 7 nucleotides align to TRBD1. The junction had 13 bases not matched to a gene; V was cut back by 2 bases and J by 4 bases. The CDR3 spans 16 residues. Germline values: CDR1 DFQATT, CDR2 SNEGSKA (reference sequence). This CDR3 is CSARPRQGLFGYGYTF. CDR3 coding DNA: TGCAGTGCTAGACCAAGACAGGGCCTTTTTGGCTATGGCTACACCTTC.

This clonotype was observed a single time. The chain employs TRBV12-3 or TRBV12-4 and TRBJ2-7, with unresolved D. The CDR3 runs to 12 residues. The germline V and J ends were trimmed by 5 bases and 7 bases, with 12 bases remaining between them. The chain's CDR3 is CASSQKWWEQYF. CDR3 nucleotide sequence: TGTGCCAGCAGTCAGAAGTGGTGGGAGCAGTACTTC.

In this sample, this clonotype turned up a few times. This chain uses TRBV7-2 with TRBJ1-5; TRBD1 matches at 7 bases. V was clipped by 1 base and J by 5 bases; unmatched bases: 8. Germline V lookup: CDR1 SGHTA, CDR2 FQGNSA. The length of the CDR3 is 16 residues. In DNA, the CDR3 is TGTGCCAGCAGCTTAGGGATGACAGGGATCGATCAGCCCCAGCATTTT. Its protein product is CASSLGMTGIDQPQHF. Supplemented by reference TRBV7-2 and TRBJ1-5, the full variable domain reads GAGVSQSPSNKVTEKGKDVELRCDPISGHTALYWYRQSLGQGLEFLIYFQGNSAPDKSGLPSDRFSAERTGGSVSTLTIQRTQQEDSAVYLCASSLGMTGIDQPQHFGDGTRLSIL.